Below, one T cell receptor (beta chain) is given with its context. Its specificity is unknown. The source of the sample is a study of T cell responses to AZD1222 COVID-19 vaccine. Profiling relied on immunoSEQ multiplex PCR, and the TCRdb table lists in-frame clones only, not all of them. The sample holds 150,000 or so clones. Whole-study findings and limits: Only after the peak T cell response were repertoires sampled.

This CDR3 is 13 amino acids long. Per germline, CDR1 MNHEY and CDR2 SVGAGI. V lost 7 bases and J 0 bases, leaving 9 bases between the germline ends. Material for sequencing was peripheral blood. This clonotype was obtained from an adult in good health. The chain uses TRBV6-5 and TRBJ1-1; D call uncertain. The CDR3 nucleotides read TGTGCCAGCATCTATCGAATGAACACTGAAGCTTTCTTT. This encodes CASIYRMNTEAFF.